Listed here is a single TCR beta chain. Its antigen is currently unknown. The junction had 12 bases not matched to a gene; V was cut back by 4 bases and J by 6 bases. The germline V gene encodes CDR1 LGHDT and CDR2 YNNKEL (reference sequence). There are 15 residues in the CDR3. TCRdb recomputed calls from the 5' RACE reads with MiXCR, one row per CDR3 protein. Of hundreds of thousands of distinct CDR3 sequences listed, 9% to 15% are singletons. This sample was taken from a study of identical twins. Study-level points and caveats: Beta out-of-frame sequences showed weaker excess sharing between twins.

These records were also assigned to another study, of yellow fever vaccine responses in identical twins.

The genes are TRBV3-1 and TRBJ2-7, with 7 bases that match TRBD2. What was sequenced was CD8+ T cells sorted from blood. The clonotype comes from a woman aged 18 to 35 in good health. This CDR3 reads CASSLQSAGVVEQYF. The CDR3 nucleotides read TGTGCCAGCAGCCTTCAGTCGGCGGGAGTGGTCGAGCAGTACTTC.